These T cell receptor beta chains were read from a single sample in a study of Graves' ophthalmopathy and Graves' hyperthyroidism. Each CDR3 protein gets one entry after TCRdb re-called the multiplex PCR reads with MiXCR. The table shows more than 1,000,000 distinct CDR3 sequences, with less than 45% occurring only once. The sequenced material came from peripheral blood or thyroid tissue (not recorded which). Receptors originate from an adult man with Graves' hyperthyroidism. The CDR3 runs from the conserved cysteine through the conserved F or W. The D gene is left open where the match is weak. Size tells how often a clone was seen (once, few, many) or the class of an expanded clone, and some rows leave it out.

V gene: TRBV29-1; J gene: TRBJ1-1; clone size: few; D gene: -; CDR3 DNA: TGCAGCGTTGAAGACGTTTACACTGAAGCTTTCTTT; CDR3 protein: CSVEDVYTEAFF
V gene: TRBV12-3/TRBV12-4; J gene: TRBJ1-1; clone size: -; D gene: TRBD1; CDR3 DNA: TGTGCCAGCAGCCTCAACTCCGGGACAGAGAACACTGAAGCTTTCTTT; CDR3 protein: CASSLNSGTENTEAFF
V gene: TRBV19; J gene: TRBJ1-1; clone size: many; D gene: TRBD1; CDR3 DNA: TGTGCCAGTAGTATAACAGGGGGACGTGGCACTGAAGCTTTCTTT; CDR3 protein: CASSITGGRGTEAFF
V gene: TRBV7-2; J gene: TRBJ1-5; clone size: -; D gene: TRBD1; CDR3 DNA: TGTGCCAGCAGCAGGACAGGGCGACAGCCCCAGCATTTT; CDR3 protein: CASSRTGRQPQHF
V gene: TRBV19; J gene: TRBJ2-7; clone size: many; D gene: -; CDR3 DNA: TGTGCCAGCTCTCGACCAGGGAGCTCCTACGAGCAGTACTTC; CDR3 protein: CASSRPGSSYEQYF
V gene: TRBV7-3; J gene: TRBJ2-5; clone size: many; D gene: -; CDR3 DNA: TGTGCCAGCAGCTTATCGGGGGATCAGACCCAGTACTTC; CDR3 protein: CASSLSGDQTQYF
V gene: TRBV6-2/TRBV6-3; J gene: TRBJ2-7; clone size: -; D gene: TRBD2; CDR3 DNA: TGTGCCAGCAGTTCTTTGATGCGGCGGGAGGGCTCCCACGAGCAGTACTTC; CDR3 protein: CASSSLMRREGSHEQYF
V gene: TRBV10-3; J gene: TRBJ2-2; clone size: -; D gene: -; CDR3 DNA: TGTGCCAGTAGCAGGGATGTCGGGAAGCTGTTTTTT; CDR3 protein: CASSRDVGKLFF
V gene: TRBV10-3; J gene: TRBJ1-2; clone size: -; D gene: TRBD1; CDR3 DNA: TGTGCCATCAGTGAGACAGGGGGTGGGTCGCATGGCTACACCTTC; CDR3 protein: CAISETGGGSHGYTF
V gene: TRBV7-8; J gene: TRBJ1-6; clone size: many; D gene: -; CDR3 DNA: TGTGCCAGCAGCTTAGTAGGGCCCTCTGGGGGTTCACCCCTCCACTTT; CDR3 protein: CASSLVGPSGGSPLHF
V gene: TRBV9; J gene: TRBJ2-7; clone size: -; D gene: -; CDR3 DNA: TGTGCCAGCAGCGCATCCTGGGGTCCCTACGAGCAGTACTTC; CDR3 protein: CASSASWGPYEQYF
V gene: TRBV29-1; J gene: TRBJ1-1; clone size: -; D gene: -; CDR3 DNA: TGCAGCGTTTCGCAGGGTGAAGCTTTCTTT; CDR3 protein: CSVSQGEAFF
V gene: TRBV7-2; J gene: TRBJ2-2; clone size: -; D gene: TRBD1; CDR3 DNA: TGTGCCAGCACGAGACAGGGGGCGCATTTCGGGGAGCTGTTTTTT; CDR3 protein: CASTRQGAHFGELFF
V gene: TRBV5-1; J gene: TRBJ2-2; clone size: few; D gene: TRBD2; CDR3 DNA: TGCGCCAGCAGAAACGGACTAGTAAACACCGGGGAGCTGTTTTTT; CDR3 protein: CASRNGLVNTGELFF
V gene: TRBV25-1; J gene: TRBJ2-5; clone size: -; D gene: TRBD2; CDR3 DNA: TGTGCCAGCAGTATTAGCGGGGGGTACCAAGAGACCCAGTACTTC; CDR3 protein: CASSISGGYQETQYF
V gene: TRBV20-1; J gene: TRBJ2-7; clone size: -; D gene: -; CDR3 DNA: TGCAGTGATTCACCCTTGGGGGGCAGCTCCTACGAGCAGTACTTC; CDR3 protein: CSDSPLGGSSYEQYF
V gene: TRBV29-1; J gene: TRBJ2-7; clone size: -; D gene: TRBD2; CDR3 DNA: TGCAGCCCGATCGGGGGGAGCTCCTACGAGCAGTACTTC; CDR3 protein: CSPIGGSSYEQYF
V gene: TRBV20-1; J gene: TRBJ2-2; clone size: few; D gene: -; CDR3 DNA: TGCAGTGCCCCCCGGTACACCACCGGGGAGCTGTTTTTT; CDR3 protein: CSAPRYTTGELFF
V gene: TRBV4-2; J gene: TRBJ2-7; clone size: many; D gene: -; CDR3 DNA: TGTGCCAGCAGCCAAGACGGGTGGGTCGAAACCTACGAGCAGTACTTC; CDR3 protein: CASSQDGWVETYEQYF
V gene: TRBV29-1; J gene: TRBJ1-6; clone size: -; D gene: -; CDR3 DNA: TGCAGCGTTGACAAGGCAGCTAATTCACCCCTCCACTTT; CDR3 protein: CSVDKAANSPLHF
V gene: TRBV30; J gene: TRBJ1-5; clone size: -; D gene: -; CDR3 DNA: TGTGCCTGGGCCGGGGATAGCAATCAGCCCCAGCATTTT; CDR3 protein: CAWAGDSNQPQHF
V gene: TRBV29-1; J gene: TRBJ1-1; clone size: many; D gene: -; CDR3 DNA: TGCAGCGTTAAAGAGACCATGAACACTGAAGCTTTCTTT; CDR3 protein: CSVKETMNTEAFF
V gene: TRBV29-1; J gene: TRBJ1-1; clone size: few; D gene: -; CDR3 DNA: TGCAGCGTTGATAATGTATTAGGTGAAGCTTTCTTT; CDR3 protein: CSVDNVLGEAFF
V gene: TRBV24-1; J gene: TRBJ1-1; clone size: once; D gene: TRBD1; CDR3 DNA: TGTGCCACCAGTAACCGGGACAGACGTTTCACTGAAGCTTTCTTT; CDR3 protein: CATSNRDRRFTEAFF
V gene: TRBV5-1; J gene: TRBJ2-7; clone size: few; D gene: -; CDR3 DNA: TGCGCCAGCAGCTTATGGCACTTAGCCTACGAGCAGTACTTC; CDR3 protein: CASSLWHLAYEQYF
V gene: TRBV20-1; J gene: TRBJ2-5; clone size: few; D gene: -; CDR3 DNA: TGCAGTGCTAGAGATATGGGGCAGACTGGAGAGACCCAGTACTTC; CDR3 protein: CSARDMGQTGETQYF
V gene: TRBV5-1; J gene: TRBJ2-3; clone size: few; D gene: -; CDR3 DNA: TGCGCCAGCAGCTTGATCCACTCTGATACGCAGTATTTT; CDR3 protein: CASSLIHSDTQYF
V gene: TRBV19; J gene: TRBJ1-2; clone size: once; D gene: -; CDR3 DNA: TGTGCCAGTAGTATCCGGGACCTGGGAGGCTACACCTTC; CDR3 protein: CASSIRDLGGYTF
V gene: TRBV11-2; J gene: TRBJ2-5; clone size: few; D gene: TRBD2; CDR3 DNA: TGTGCCAGCAGCCCCGGGACTAGACGGTTCTTC; CDR3 protein: CASSPGTRRFF
V gene: TRBV12-3/TRBV12-4; J gene: TRBJ2-5; clone size: -; D gene: -; CDR3 DNA: TGTGCCAGCAGTTTTCTGGGGGGTGGAGAGACCCAGTACTTC; CDR3 protein: CASSFLGGGETQYF
V gene: TRBV10-3; J gene: TRBJ1-2; clone size: few; D gene: TRBD1; CDR3 DNA: TGTGCCATCAGTGAGACCGGGACAGGGAGGCCTTCCTATGGCTACACCTTC; CDR3 protein: CAISETGTGRPSYGYTF
V gene: TRBV7-2; J gene: TRBJ1-2; clone size: -; D gene: TRBD1; CDR3 DNA: TGTGCCAGCAGCGTCCCGGCCCGCGACAGGGGGCTAGGAGGCTACACCTTC; CDR3 protein: CASSVPARDRGLGGYTF
V gene: TRBV7-9; J gene: TRBJ1-1; clone size: few; D gene: -; CDR3 DNA: TGTGCCAGCAGACTCCCGGACCGGGGGCCGCGTATGAACACTGAAGCTTTCTTT; CDR3 protein: CASRLPDRGPRMNTEAFF
V gene: TRBV18; J gene: TRBJ1-2; clone size: few; D gene: TRBD1; CDR3 DNA: TGTGCCAGCTCGCCCAGGACAGGGATCTTCTATGGCTACACCTTC; CDR3 protein: CASSPRTGIFYGYTF
V gene: TRBV28; J gene: TRBJ2-7; clone size: few; D gene: -; CDR3 DNA: TGTGCCAGCAGTTTGGAACACGACTACGAGCAGTACTTC; CDR3 protein: CASSLEHDYEQYF
V gene: TRBV3-1; J gene: TRBJ1-2; clone size: many; D gene: -; CDR3 DNA: TGTGCCAGCAGCCAAGACGGGACCCCGAGCTACACCTTC; CDR3 protein: CASSQDGTPSYTF
V gene: TRBV10-1; J gene: TRBJ1-2; clone size: few; D gene: TRBD1; CDR3 DNA: TGCGCCAGCAGTGAGCCGGGGACAGGGGAAGAAGGGGGCTACACCTTC; CDR3 protein: CASSEPGTGEEGGYTF
V gene: TRBV5-6; J gene: TRBJ1-3; clone size: -; D gene: -; CDR3 DNA: TGTGCCAGCAGTGCTGGGGTGGGCTCTGGAAACACCATATATTTT; CDR3 protein: CASSAGVGSGNTIYF
V gene: TRBV10-3; J gene: TRBJ2-5; clone size: many; D gene: TRBD2; CDR3 DNA: TGTGCCATCGGGGCAGCGGGGACGGAGACCCAGTACTTC; CDR3 protein: CAIGAAGTETQYF
V gene: TRBV10-3; J gene: TRBJ2-7; clone size: many; D gene: TRBD1; CDR3 DNA: TGTGCCATCAGTACCGGGACAGGGGTTGCCTACGAGCAGTACTTC; CDR3 protein: CAISTGTGVAYEQYF
V gene: TRBV11-2; J gene: TRBJ2-6; clone size: -; D gene: -; CDR3 DNA: TGTGCCAGTGGGATGGACATGGCTGAAGCTTTC; CDR3 protein: CASGMDMAEAF
V gene: TRBV5-1; J gene: TRBJ1-4; clone size: many; D gene: -; CDR3 DNA: TGCGCCAGCAGCCGGACTTGGGGCTCAACTAATGAAAAACTGTTTTTT; CDR3 protein: CASSRTWGSTNEKLFF
V gene: TRBV7-2; J gene: TRBJ2-6; clone size: -; D gene: -; CDR3 DNA: TGCGCCAGCAGCCACCTTTCGTCGGCCTTGGTGGCTGGGGCCAACGTCCTGACTTTC; CDR3 protein: CASSHLSSALVAGANVLTF